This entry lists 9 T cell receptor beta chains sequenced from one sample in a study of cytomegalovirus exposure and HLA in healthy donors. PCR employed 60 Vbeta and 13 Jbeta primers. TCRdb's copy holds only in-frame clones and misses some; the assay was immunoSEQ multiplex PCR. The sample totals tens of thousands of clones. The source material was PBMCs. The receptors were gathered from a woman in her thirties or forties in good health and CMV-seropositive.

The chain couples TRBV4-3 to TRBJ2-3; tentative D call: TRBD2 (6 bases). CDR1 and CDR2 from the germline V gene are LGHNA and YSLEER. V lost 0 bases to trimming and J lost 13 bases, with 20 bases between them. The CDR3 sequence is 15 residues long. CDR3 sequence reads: CASSQDRGKDRKEYF. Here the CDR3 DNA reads TGCGCCAGCAGCCAAGATCGCGGGAAGGACCGTAAGGAGTATTTT.

The CDR3 nucleotides read TGTGCCAGCAGCCCTCCGGGCAGGGAAGCCTACGAGCAGTACTTC. As protein: CASSPPGREAYEQYF. The chain recombines TRBV2 with TRBJ2-7; possibly TRBD1 for D (5 bases). Trimming removed 6 bases from V and 2 bases from J, with 17 bases in between. The length of the CDR3 is 15 residues. Germline CDR1 SNHLY, CDR2 FYNNEI. Full variable domain (remainder filled in from reference TRBV2 and TRBJ2-7): EPEVTQTPSHQVTQMGQEVILRCVPISNHLYFYWYRQILGQKVEFLVSFYNNEISEKSEIFDDQFSVERPDGSNFTLKIRSTKLEDSAMYFCASSPPGREAYEQYFGPGTRLTVT.

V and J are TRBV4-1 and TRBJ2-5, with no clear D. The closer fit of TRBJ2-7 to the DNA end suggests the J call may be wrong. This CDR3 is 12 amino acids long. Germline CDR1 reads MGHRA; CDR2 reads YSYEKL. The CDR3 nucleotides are TGCGCCAGCAGCCAAGATGTCTACGAGCAGTACTTC. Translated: CASSQDVYEQYF.

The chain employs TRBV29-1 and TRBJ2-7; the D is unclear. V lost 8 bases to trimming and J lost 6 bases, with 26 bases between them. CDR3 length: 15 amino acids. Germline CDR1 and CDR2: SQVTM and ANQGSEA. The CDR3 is CSPPSGEEVRREQYF. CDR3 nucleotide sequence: TGCAGCCCCCCTTCCGGTGAAGAGGTCAGACGCGAGCAGTACTTC.

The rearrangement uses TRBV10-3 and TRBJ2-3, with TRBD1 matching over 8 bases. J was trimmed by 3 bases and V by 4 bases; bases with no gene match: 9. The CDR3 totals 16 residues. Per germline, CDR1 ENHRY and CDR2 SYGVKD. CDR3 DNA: TGTGCCATCAGTGTTGCAGGGGGCAAGAGGACAGATACGCAGTATTTT. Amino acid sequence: CAISVAGGKRTDTQYF.

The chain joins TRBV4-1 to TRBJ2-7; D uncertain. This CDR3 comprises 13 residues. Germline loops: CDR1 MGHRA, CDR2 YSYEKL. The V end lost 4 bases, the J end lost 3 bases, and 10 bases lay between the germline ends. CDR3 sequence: CASSLRSNYEQYF. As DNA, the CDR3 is TGCGCCAGCAGCCTTAGGAGTAACTACGAGCAGTACTTC.

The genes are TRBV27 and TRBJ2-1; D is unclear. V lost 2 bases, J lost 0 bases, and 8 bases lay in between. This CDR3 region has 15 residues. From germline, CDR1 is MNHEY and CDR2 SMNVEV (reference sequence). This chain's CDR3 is CASSLEASSYNEQFF. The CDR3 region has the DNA TGTGCCAGCAGTTTAGAGGCTAGCTCCTACAATGAGCAGTTCTTC.

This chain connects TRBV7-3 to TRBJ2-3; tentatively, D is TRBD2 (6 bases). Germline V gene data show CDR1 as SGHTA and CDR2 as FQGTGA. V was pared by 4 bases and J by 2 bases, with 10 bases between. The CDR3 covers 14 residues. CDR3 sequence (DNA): TGTGCCAGCAGCTCCGGGACTCTCACAGATACGCAGTATTTT. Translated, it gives CASSSGTLTDTQYF.

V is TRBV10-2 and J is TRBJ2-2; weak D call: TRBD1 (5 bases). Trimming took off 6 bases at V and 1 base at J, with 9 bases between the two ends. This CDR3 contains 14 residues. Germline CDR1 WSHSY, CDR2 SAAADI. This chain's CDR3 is CASSSQGNTGELFF. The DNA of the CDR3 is TGCGCCAGCAGCTCCCAGGGGAACACCGGGGAGCTGTTTTTT.